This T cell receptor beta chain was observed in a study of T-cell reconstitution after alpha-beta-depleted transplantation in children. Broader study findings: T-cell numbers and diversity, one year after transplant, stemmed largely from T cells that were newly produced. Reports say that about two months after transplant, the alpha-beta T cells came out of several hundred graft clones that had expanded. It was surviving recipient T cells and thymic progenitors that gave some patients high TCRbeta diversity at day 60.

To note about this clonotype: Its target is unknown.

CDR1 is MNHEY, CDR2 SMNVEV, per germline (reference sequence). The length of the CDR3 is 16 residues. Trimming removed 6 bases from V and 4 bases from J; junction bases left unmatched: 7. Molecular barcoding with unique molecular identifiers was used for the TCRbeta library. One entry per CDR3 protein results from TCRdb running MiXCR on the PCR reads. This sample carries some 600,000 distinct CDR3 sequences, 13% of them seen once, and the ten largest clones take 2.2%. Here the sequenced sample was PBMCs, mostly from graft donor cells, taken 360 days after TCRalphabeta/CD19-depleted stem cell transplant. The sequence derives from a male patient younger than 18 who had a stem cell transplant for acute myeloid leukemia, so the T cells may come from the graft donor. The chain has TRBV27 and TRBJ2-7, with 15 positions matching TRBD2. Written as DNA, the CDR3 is TGTGCCAGCAGGCCGGGACTAGCGGGAGGATGGTACGAGCAGTACTTC. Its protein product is CASRPGLAGGWYEQYF.